These 14 T cell receptor beta chains were sequenced from one sample in a study of CD8 T cells in ankylosing spondylitis. General study findings and limits: Within ankylosing spondylitis blood, a TCR beta motif made up of fewer than ten highly homologous variants appeared to be characteristic.

For these TCRs, the target antigens are not known. A single record per CDR3 protein comes from TCRdb applying MiXCR to the 5' RACE reads. The sample contains about 330,000 distinct CDR3 sequences, 6.5% to 10% of which appear only once. Specimen: blood, either unsorted or a sorted T cell fraction (not recorded which). These TCRs come from a male donor with ankylosing spondylitis.

There are a few counts of this clonotype. The chain joins TRBV5-6 to TRBJ2-3; 8 positions agree with TRBD1. The length of the CDR3 is 14 residues. The germline V gene encodes CDR1 SGHDT and CDR2 YYEEEE. J was trimmed by 6 bases and V by 2 bases; bases with no gene match: 5. This CDR3 reads CASSLGQGVDTQYF. CDR3 bases: TGTGCCAGCAGCTTAGGACAGGGCGTGGATACGCAGTATTTT.

This clonotype turned up a few times. The chain is built from TRBV5-5 and TRBJ2-7; D could derive from TRBD1 or TRBD2 (7 bases each). In germline, CDR1 is SGHKS, CDR2 YYEKEE (reference sequence). Trimming cost V 3 bases and J 2 bases, with 15 bases left between them. CDR3 length: 15 residues. The chain's CDR3 is CASSSTPGGAYEQYF. The CDR3 nucleotides are TGTGCCAGCAGCTCCACGCCAGGGGGGGCCTACGAGCAGTACTTC.

The sample holds one count of this clonotype. This sequence joins TRBV7-8 and TRBJ1-1; D not certain. The CDR3 has 13 residues. Per germline, CDR1 SGHVS and CDR2 FQNEAQ. Trimming pared 5 bases from V and 5 bases from J, leaving 12 bases between. CDR3 DNA sequence: TGTGCCAGCAGCGCATTAAGAAGGACTGAAGCTTTCTTT. Encoded protein: CASSALRRTEAFF.

This clonotype was found many times. V usage is TRBV10-3 and J usage is TRBJ1-1; D unresolved. Germline loops: CDR1 ENHRY, CDR2 SYGVKD. There are 15 residues in the CDR3. V lost 0 bases, J lost 3 bases, and 11 bases lay in between. The CDR3 bases are TGTGCCATCAGTGAGTCAAGGCGCTGGGACACTGAAGCTTTCTTT. This encodes CAISESRRWDTEAFF.

This clonotype was counted ten times or more. V usage is TRBV7-3 and J usage is TRBJ2-1; 7 bases agree with TRBD1. The CDR3 contains 18 residues. Per germline, CDR1 SGHTA and CDR2 FQGTGA. J lost 3 bases, V lost 5 bases, and 16 bases had no gene match. CDR3 sequence reads: CASSLKGGVTRFYNEQFF. The CDR3 DNA reads as TGTGCCAGCAGCCTCAAAGGGGGCGTTACTAGATTCTACAATGAGCAGTTCTTC.

The sample holds a few counts of this clonotype. The V and J genes are TRBV28 and TRBJ2-5, with D maybe TRBD2 (5 bases). Per germline, CDR1 MDHEN and CDR2 SYDVKM. The CDR3 has 15 amino acids. The germline V and J ends were trimmed by 7 bases and 5 bases, with 20 bases remaining between them. This CDR3 is CASNEATHRGETQYF. For the CDR3, the DNA is TGTGCCAGCAACGAAGCCACTCACCGAGGGGAGACCCAGTACTTC.

The sample holds many counts of this clonotype. The rearrangement uses TRBV14 and TRBJ1-4; D is ambiguous. Trimming pared 0 bases from V and 3 bases from J, leaving 5 bases between. Looked up from germline, CDR1 is SGHDN and CDR2 is FVKESK. CDR3 size: 14 residues. CDR3 sequence reads: CASSQERANEKLFF. CDR3 nucleotides: TGTGCCAGCAGCCAAGAGAGGGCTAATGAAAAACTGTTTTTT.

This clonotype showed up just a few times. The V and J genes are TRBV6-1 and TRBJ2-2, with D possibly matching TRBD1 (5 bases). Germline V gene data show CDR1 as MNHNS and CDR2 as SASEGT. The germline V and J ends were trimmed by 4 bases and 7 bases, with 13 bases remaining between them. The CDR3 consists of 14 residues. Written as DNA, the CDR3 is TGTGCCAGCAGTGCTAACAGGTTATTCGGGGAGCTGTTTTTT. Translation gives CASSANRLFGELFF.

This clonotype was found a few times. The chain has TRBV6-1 and TRBJ1-5, with no clear D. The germline V and J ends were trimmed by 8 bases and 6 bases, with 14 bases remaining between them. This CDR3 spans 13 amino acids. CDR1 is MNHNS and CDR2 is SASEGT in the germline V gene. The CDR3 region is CASSEARTQPQHF. The CDR3 DNA reads TGTGCCAGCTCTGAGGCTCGGACTCAGCCCCAGCATTTT.

V and J are TRBV5-1 and TRBJ2-1; TRBD2 matches 9 bases. The CDR3 is made up of 15 amino acids. Germline loops: CDR1 SGHRS, CDR2 YFSETQ. V dropped 3 bases and J dropped 5; count of bases not matched to a gene: 6. The chain's CDR3 is CASSSLAGFDNEQFF. The CDR3 nucleotides read TGCGCCAGCAGCTCACTAGCGGGTTTTGACAATGAGCAGTTCTTC.

This clonotype was recorded at least ten times. The chain has TRBV5-1 and TRBJ1-2; the D gene is possibly TRBD1 (5 bases). Trimming left V 3 bases short and J 2 bases short, with 20 bases between. The CDR3 has 17 amino acids. Per the germline V gene, CDR1 is SGHRS and CDR2 is YFSETQ. The CDR3 sequence is CASSSGVQPGLNYGYTF. In DNA form, the CDR3 reads TGCGCCAGCAGCTCGGGGGTCCAGCCCGGCCTCAACTATGGCTACACCTTC. Using reference TRBV5-1 and TRBJ1-2 for the parts outside the CDR3, the full variable domain is KAGVTQTPRYLIKTRGQQVTLSCSPISGHRSVSWYQQTPGQGLQFLFEYFSETQRNKGNFPGRFSGRQFSNSRSEMNVSTLELGDSALYLCASSSGVQPGLNYGYTFGSGTRLTVV.

This clonotype showed up just a few times. This chain links TRBV20-1 with TRBJ1-5, with TRBD1 identical over 7 bases. The CDR3 totals 12 residues. With V trimmed by 4 bases and J by 7 bases, 4 bases remained unmatched. Germline-derived CDR1 and CDR2 are DFQATT and SNEGSKA (reference sequence). The CDR3 sequence: CSATRQGQPQHF. CDR3 nucleotides: TGCAGTGCTACAAGACAGGGCCAGCCCCAGCATTTT.

This clonotype was found a few times. V gene TRBV20-1 combines with J gene TRBJ2-7; TRBD2 matches 9 bases. The germline V gene has CDR1 DFQATT and CDR2 SNEGSKA (reference sequence). The CDR3 length is 17 residues. The V gene end was trimmed by 4 bases and the J gene end by 0 bases; junction bases not matched to a gene: 13. CDR3 residues: CSATRSLAGEHSYEQYF. The CDR3 DNA reads TGCAGTGCTACTCGTTCCTTAGCGGGAGAACACTCCTACGAGCAGTACTTC.

The chain is built from TRBV6-6 and TRBJ2-5; D may match TRBD1 or TRBD2 (5 bases each). CDR3 size: 13 residues. The germline V gene has CDR1 MNHNY and CDR2 SVGAGI (reference sequence). The V end was cut by 7 bases, the J end by 4 bases, with 13 bases between. The CDR3: CASKGPGVETQYF. Here the CDR3 DNA reads TGTGCCAGCAAGGGACCTGGTGTAGAGACCCAGTACTTC.